One sample yielded the 14 T cell receptor beta chains listed below, sequenced in a study of response to subunit inactivated influenza vaccine. TCRdb analysed the RT-PCR reads with MiXCR anew, one entry per CDR3 protein. Among more than 450,000 distinct CDR3 sequences listed, approximately 10% were seen once. The source material was PBMCs from blood, sampled on the day of vaccination. All receptors come from a man aged 50-59 years who received an inactivated influenza vaccine.

DNA for the CDR3: TGTGCCAGTAGTTCTAGACTAGCGGCCAGAACTCGGGGCACCGGGGAGCTGTTTTTT. Amino acids: CASSSRLAARTRGTGELFF. The V gene is TRBV19, the J gene TRBJ2-2, with TRBD2 identical over 9 bases. Germline lookup yields CDR1 LNHDA and CDR2 SQIVND (reference sequence). V lost 5 bases and J lost 4; bases outside the gene matches: 17. This CDR3 is 19 amino acids long.

V gene TRBV7-9 combines with J gene TRBJ2-3; D remains unclear. Trimming removed 6 bases from V and 6 bases from J, with 4 bases in between. Per the germline V gene, CDR1 is SEHNR and CDR2 is FQNEAQ (reference sequence). CDR3 length equals 10 residues. The CDR3 DNA follows: TGTGCCAGCAGGGTGGATACGCAGTATTTT. Translating gives CASRVDTQYF.

CDR3 sequence (DNA): TGTGCCAGCCGGGACAGGGAGTTACAGGAGCAGTACTTC. It codes for CASRDRELQEQYF. The chain combines TRBV6-2 or TRBV6-3 with TRBJ2-7; 9 bases match TRBD1. This CDR3 spans 13 amino acids. Germline CDR1 and CDR2: MNHEY and SVGEGT. V was pared by 8 bases and J by 7 bases, with 9 bases of the junction left unmatched.

The table lists this clonotype with a few counts. The chain couples TRBV4-1 to TRBJ2-5, with D perhaps matching TRBD2 (6 bases). CDR1 MGHRA and CDR2 YSYEKL come from the germline V gene. The germline V and J ends were trimmed by 5 bases and 5 bases, with 18 bases remaining between them. CDR3 length equals 15 residues. CDR3 nucleotides: TGCGCCAGCAGCTTAAGCGAGGGGAGGAAGGAGACCCAGTACTTC. It yields the protein CASSLSEGRKETQYF.

In its sample, this clonotype was seen many times. The chain joins TRBV5-1 to TRBJ2-3; D might be TRBD2 (5 bases). Germline CDR1 and CDR2: SGHRS and YFSETQ. The V end lost 0 bases, the J end lost 6 bases, and 11 bases lay between the germline ends. The CDR3 spans 14 residues. CDR3 loop: CASSLVLASDTQYF. CDR3 DNA: TGCGCCAGCAGCTTGGTTCTAGCATCGGATACGCAGTATTTT.

This clonotype was seen only a few times. V and J are TRBV7-9 and TRBJ1-2; 7 bases are shared with TRBD1. Germline V gives CDR1 SEHNR, CDR2 FQNEAQ (reference sequence). This CDR3 contains 14 residues. The junction had 8 bases not matched to a gene; V was cut back by 5 bases and J by 5 bases. The CDR3 DNA is TGTGCCAGCAGCACCCGACAGGGTATATATGGCTACACCTTC. This encodes CASSTRQGIYGYTF. Full variable domain (remainder filled in from reference TRBV7-9 and TRBJ1-2): DTGVSQNPRHKITKRGQNVTFRCDPISEHNRLYWYRQTLGQGPEFLTYFQNEAQLEKSRLLSDRFSAERPKGSFSTLEIQRTEQGDSAMYLCASSTRQGIYGYTFGSGTRLTVV.

This clonotype was counted only a few times. The V call is TRBV7-2, the J call TRBJ2-3, with D possibly TRBD2 on 6 matching bases. The CDR3 has 15 amino acids. Germline-derived CDR1 and CDR2 are SGHTA and FQGNSA. V lost 5 bases to trimming and J lost 2 bases, with 14 bases between them. CDR3 bases: TGTGCCAGCAGCCCGACGGGGGTACACACAGATACGCAGTATTTT. Amino acid sequence: CASSPTGVHTDTQYF. Full variable domain (rest looked up from reference TRBV7-2 and TRBJ2-3): GAGVSQSPSNKVTEKGKDVELRCDPISGHTALYWYRQSLGQGLEFLIYFQGNSAPDKSGLPSDRFSAERTGGSVSTLTIQRTQQEDSAVYLCASSPTGVHTDTQYFGPGTRLTVL.

This sequence joins TRBV15 and TRBJ2-7; 9 bases match TRBD2. Trimming at V came to 5 bases and at J to 6 bases, leaving 8 bases not matched to a gene. The germline V gene encodes CDR1 LNHNV and CDR2 YYDKDF (reference sequence). This CDR3 has 14 residues. CDR3 bases: TGTGCCACCAGCGAGCGGGAGGCCTTCTTCGAGCAGTACTTC. As protein: CATSEREAFFEQYF. Complete variable domain (other parts from reference TRBV15 and TRBJ2-7): DAMVIQNPRYQVTQFGKPVTLSCSQTLNHNVMYWYQQKSSQAPKLLFHYYDKDFNNEADTPDNFQSRRPNTSFCFLDIRSPGLGDTAMYLCATSEREAFFEQYFGPGTRLTVT.

This clonotype was seen a handful of times. This chain connects TRBV7-9 to TRBJ2-5; D not certain. Germline values: CDR1 SEHNR, CDR2 FQNEAQ (reference sequence). CDR3 length equals 13 residues. Trimming left V 8 bases short and J 3 bases short, with 13 bases between. CDR3 residues: CASYRSGEETQYF. In DNA form, the CDR3 reads TGTGCCAGCTATCGATCGGGTGAAGAGACCCAGTACTTC. The whole variable domain, remainder taken from reference TRBV7-9 and TRBJ2-5, is DTGVSQNPRHKITKRGQNVTFRCDPISEHNRLYWYRQTLGQGPEFLTYFQNEAQLEKSRLLSDRFSAERPKGSFSTLEIQRTEQGDSAMYLCASYRSGEETQYFGPGTRLLVL.

There are many counts of this clonotype. The chain joins TRBV29-1 to TRBJ2-1; TRBD1 matches at 9 bases. V lost 8 bases and J lost 9; bases outside the gene matches: 8. The CDR3 is made up of 12 amino acids. CDR1 SQVTM and CDR2 ANQGSEA come from the germline V gene. The CDR3 bases are TGCAGCACCCGGACAGGGGTGGCTGAGCAGTTCTTC. This translates into CSTRTGVAEQFF.

This clonotype appeared a few times. This chain connects TRBV6-1 to TRBJ1-2; the D is unclear. V lost 6 bases and J 0 bases, leaving 14 bases between the germline ends. Germline V lookup: CDR1 MNHNS, CDR2 SASEGT. The CDR3 contains 15 residues. The CDR3 bases are TGTGCCAGCAGCCCCGGACTCTTAGCTAACTATGGCTACACCTTC. Its translation is CASSPGLLANYGYTF.

This clonotype came up a few times. This chain uses TRBV7-8 with TRBJ2-5; TRBD2 matches 10 bases. The junction had 6 bases not matched to a gene; V was cut back by 5 bases and J by 0 bases. Germline V gene sequence: CDR1 SGHVS, CDR2 FQNEAQ. The CDR3 length is 16 residues. CDR3 residues: CASSGSLAGNQETQYF. In DNA, the CDR3 is TGTGCCAGCAGCGGATCACTAGCGGGGAACCAAGAGACCCAGTACTTC.

The chain recombines TRBV7-2 with TRBJ2-2; no clear D gene. V lost 2 bases, J lost 1 base, and 11 bases lay in between. CDR1 and CDR2 from the germline V gene are SGHTA and FQGNSA. CDR3 length: 16 amino acids. CDR3 sequence reads: CASSLTGRLNTGELFF. The DNA of the CDR3 is TGTGCCAGCAGCTTAACCGGTCGGTTGAACACCGGGGAGCTGTTTTTT.

There are many counts of this clonotype. The chain employs TRBV18 and TRBJ1-1; D uncertain. CDR3 length: 13 amino acids. Trimming removed 1 base at V and 3 bases at J, with 6 bases between. The germline V gene encodes CDR1 KGHSH and CDR2 LQKENI. CDR3 protein: CASSPHGDTEAFF. The CDR3 DNA is TGTGCCAGCTCACCACACGGAGACACTGAAGCTTTCTTT.